This section outlines one T cell receptor beta chain sequence together with its context. The record originates from a study of blood T cell repertoires in COVID-19. TCRdb keeps only in-frame clones here, not all; method: immunoSEQ multiplex PCR. The sample records approximately 200,000 clones, approximately 84% being singletons. There are 14 residues in the CDR3. The trim removed 1 base at V and 6 bases at J, leaving 7 bases unmatched. Germline assignment: CDR1 SQVTM and CDR2 ANQGSEA. The chain links TRBV29-1 to TRBJ2-7; 9 bases are a match to TRBD2. This receptor was identified in a human donor with acute or convalescent COVID-19. The donor label of this sample is uncertain. Sequencing was performed on peripheral blood. CDR3 sequence reads: CSVEAATSGFEQYF. The CDR3 DNA reads TGCAGCGTTGAAGCGGCGACTAGCGGTTTCGAGCAGTACTTC.